This T cell receptor (beta chain) was retrieved from a study of cytomegalovirus exposure and HLA in healthy donors. Study-wide findings and caveats: DRB1 showed the most TCR associations and HLA-C the fewest in a later analysis, as rates varied by HLA locus. The study labeled more than 150 TCR beta chains cytomegalovirus-associated.

Researchers ran the PCR with 60 Vbeta and 13 Jbeta primers. Repertoires were generated with immunoSEQ multiplex PCR, while TCRdb's copy carries only in-frame clones and drops some. The sample has some 130,000 clones, more than 70% seen once. Notes on this clone: Its antigen is still unknown.

Trimming left V 5 bases short and J 6 bases short, with 14 bases between. The CDR3 spans 12 residues. Looked up from germline, CDR1 is GTSNPN and CDR2 is SVGIG (reference sequence). The chain is built from TRBV30 and TRBJ2-7, with D possibly being TRBD1 (6 bases). Specimen: PBMCs. This TCR came from a man between 35 and 55 years old in good health and CMV-seronegative. In nucleotides, the CDR3 is TGTGCCTGGGGGGACAACAGAGGCGAGCAGTACTTC. This codes for CAWGDNRGEQYF.